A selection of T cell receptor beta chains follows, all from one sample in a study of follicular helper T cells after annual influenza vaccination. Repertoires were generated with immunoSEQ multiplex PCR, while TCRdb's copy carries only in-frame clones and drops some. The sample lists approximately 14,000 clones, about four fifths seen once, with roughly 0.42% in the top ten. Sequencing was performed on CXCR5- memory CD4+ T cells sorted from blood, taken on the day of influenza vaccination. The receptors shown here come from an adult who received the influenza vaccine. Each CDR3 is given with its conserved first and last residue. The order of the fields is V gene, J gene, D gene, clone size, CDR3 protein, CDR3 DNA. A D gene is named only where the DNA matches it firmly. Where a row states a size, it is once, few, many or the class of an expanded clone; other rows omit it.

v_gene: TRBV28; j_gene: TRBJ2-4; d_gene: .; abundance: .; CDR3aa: CASSPSLGLAKNIQYF; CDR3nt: TGTGCCAGCAGCCCCTCCTTAGGGCTAGCCAAAAACATTCAGTACTTC
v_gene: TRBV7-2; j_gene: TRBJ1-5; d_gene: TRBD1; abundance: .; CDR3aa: CASSTGAEGNQPQHF; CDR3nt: TGTGCCAGCAGTACAGGGGCAGAGGGCAATCAGCCCCAGCATTTT
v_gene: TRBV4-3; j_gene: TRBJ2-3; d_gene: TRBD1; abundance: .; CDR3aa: CASSPQTGFAPDTQYF; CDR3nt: TGCGCCAGCAGCCCCCAGACAGGGTTTGCCCCAGATACGCAGTATTTT
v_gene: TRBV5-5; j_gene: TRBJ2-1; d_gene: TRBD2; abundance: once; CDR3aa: CASRRTSGESYNEQFF; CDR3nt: TGTGCCAGCAGGAGGACTAGCGGGGAGTCCTACAATGAGCAGTTCTTC
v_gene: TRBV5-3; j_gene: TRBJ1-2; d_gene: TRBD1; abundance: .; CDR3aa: CARSFVTSELFGIPGHKGAGGYTF; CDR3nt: TGTGCCAGAAGCTTCGTCACATCCGAGCTCTTTGGGATCCCCGGTCACAAGGGGGCGGGCGGCTACACCTTC
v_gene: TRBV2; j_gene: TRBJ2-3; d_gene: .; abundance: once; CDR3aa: CASSEGPNTYTQYF; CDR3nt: TGTGCCAGCAGTGAGGGACCAAATACCTATACGCAGTATTTT
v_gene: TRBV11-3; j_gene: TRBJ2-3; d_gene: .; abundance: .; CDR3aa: CASSLRQGRADTQYF; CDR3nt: TGTGCCAGCAGCTTAAGGCAGGGGAGGGCAGATACGCAGTATTTT
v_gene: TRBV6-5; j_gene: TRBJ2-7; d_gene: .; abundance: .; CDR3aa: CASSSRGYEQYF; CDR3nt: TGTGCCAGCAGTTCGAGGGGCTACGAGCAGTACTTC
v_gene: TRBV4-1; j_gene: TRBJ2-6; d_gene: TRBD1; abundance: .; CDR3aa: CASSQKDGRQGDSGANVLTF; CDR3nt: TGCGCCAGCAGCCAAAAGGACGGGCGGCAGGGGGATTCTGGGGCCAACGTCCTGACTTTC
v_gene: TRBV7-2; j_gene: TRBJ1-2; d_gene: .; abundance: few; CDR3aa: CASSFPGVDYGYTF; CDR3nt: TGTGCCAGCAGCTTCCCAGGGGTTGACTATGGCTACACCTTC
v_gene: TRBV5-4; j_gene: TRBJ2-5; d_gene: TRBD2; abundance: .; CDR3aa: CASSSGTTRSKETQYF; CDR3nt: TGTGCCAGCAGCTCCGGGACTACACGTTCCAAGGAGACCCAGTACTTC
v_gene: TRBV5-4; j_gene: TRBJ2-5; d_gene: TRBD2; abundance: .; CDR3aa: CASSLPAGGEETQYF; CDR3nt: TGTGCCAGCAGCTTACCAGCGGGGGGAGAAGAGACCCAGTACTTC
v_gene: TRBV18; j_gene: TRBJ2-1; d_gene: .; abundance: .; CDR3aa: CASSLPNNEQFF; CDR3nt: TGTGCCAGCTCACTTCCCAACAATGAGCAGTTCTTC
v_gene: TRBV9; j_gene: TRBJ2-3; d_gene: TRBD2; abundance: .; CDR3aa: CASSVVGQGGLAGDNTQYF; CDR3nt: TGTGCCAGCAGCGTAGTAGGACAGGGTGGACTAGCGGGAGATAATACGCAGTATTTT
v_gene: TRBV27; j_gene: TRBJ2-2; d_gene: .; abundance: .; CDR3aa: CASRTTWAGELFF; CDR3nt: TGTGCCAGCAGAACCACATGGGCCGGGGAGCTGTTTTTT
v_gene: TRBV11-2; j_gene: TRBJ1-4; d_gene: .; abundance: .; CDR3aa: CASSLSRLTNEKLFF; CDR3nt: TGTGCCAGCAGCTTGTCCAGGTTAACTAATGAAAAACTGTTTTTT
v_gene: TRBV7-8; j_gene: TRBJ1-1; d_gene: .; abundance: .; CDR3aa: CASSLFLTDYTEAFF; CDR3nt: TGTGCCAGCAGCTTATTCCTGACAGATTACACTGAAGCTTTCTTT